Following are 24 T cell receptor beta chains from one sample sequenced in a study of blood T cells in healthy people across ages. The use of a sample-barcoded 5' primer and a J-beta primer mix characterized a second PCR of 7 to 11 cycles. One entry per CDR3 protein results from TCRdb running MiXCR on the 5' RACE reads. The sample lists approximately 850,000 distinct CDR3 sequences, 40% to 50% seen once, with roughly 19% in the top ten. Sequenced input: blood. Source of these receptors: a man in his fifties or sixties in good health.

The chain uses TRBV27 and TRBJ2-2, with 10 positions matching TRBD2. V shed 2 bases, J shed 1 base, and the junction held 7 bases outside the gene matches. CDR3 size: 18 residues. Per germline, CDR1 MNHEY and CDR2 SMNVEV (reference sequence). CDR3 in amino acids: CASSLTSGGAGNTGELFF. The CDR3 DNA reads TGTGCCAGCAGTTTAACCAGCGGGGGGGCCGGGAACACCGGGGAGCTGTTTTTT.

The rearrangement links TRBV3-1 to TRBJ2-4; possible D gene TRBD1, 6 bases. The CDR3 contains 16 residues. From germline, CDR1 is LGHDT and CDR2 YNNKEL (reference sequence). Trimming cost V 3 bases and J 6 bases, with 18 bases left between them. CDR3 in amino acids: CASSQNSVGQINIQYF. The CDR3 DNA sequence: TGTGCCAGCAGCCAGAATTCCGTAGGACAGATAAACATTCAGTACTTC.

This chain joins TRBV4-1 and TRBJ2-2; tentative D call: TRBD1 (6 bases). With 1 base removed from V and 5 bases from J, the gap between germline ends came to 11 bases. Germline CDR1 and CDR2: MGHRA and YSYEKL. This CDR3 is built from 15 residues. CDR3 amino acids: CASSQGDRRTGELFF. CDR3 DNA sequence: TGCGCCAGCAGCCAAGGTGACAGGCGGACCGGGGAGCTGTTTTTT.

This chain connects TRBV20-1 to TRBJ2-4, with a tentative D call TRBD2 (6 bases). This CDR3 is 14 amino acids long. The germline V and J ends were trimmed by 4 bases and 0 bases, with 10 bases remaining between them. Germline V CDR1 and CDR2: DFQATT, SNEGSKA (reference sequence). The CDR3 DNA is TGCAGTGCTACGGAGGGATCAGCCAAAAACATTCAGTACTTC. Protein product: CSATEGSAKNIQYF.

V usage is TRBV6-5 and J usage is TRBJ1-6; 10 nucleotides match TRBD1. This CDR3 region has 15 residues. Germline CDR1 and CDR2: MNHEY and SVGAGI. After removal of 6 bases from V and 8 bases from J, the junction contained 7 bases not matched to a gene. CDR3 loop: CASSRTGGEDSPLHF. The CDR3 nucleotides read TGTGCCAGCAGCCGGACAGGGGGTGAGGATTCACCCCTCCACTTT.

This clonotype was seen more than once but under ten times. The chain joins TRBV25-1 to TRBJ1-5, with D hard to call. V was pared by 7 bases and J by 3 bases, with 10 bases between. Looked up from germline, CDR1 is MGHDK and CDR2 is SYGVNS. The CDR3 has 13 amino acids. CDR3: CASKGPLNQPQHF. In nucleotides, the CDR3 is TGTGCCAGCAAAGGGCCACTCAATCAGCCCCAGCATTTT.

V gene TRBV27 combines with J gene TRBJ2-1; D may be TRBD1 (6 bases). This CDR3 has 14 residues. Trimming left V 3 bases short and J 8 bases short, with 14 bases between. Per the germline V gene, CDR1 is MNHEY and CDR2 is SMNVEV (reference sequence). The CDR3 sequence is CASSFSRGFHEQFF. DNA for the CDR3: TGTGCCAGCAGTTTTTCCAGGGGATTCCATGAGCAGTTCTTC.

With regard to this clonotype: This may arise from a read error, as a much more abundant clone is one base away. The rearrangement joins TRBV4-3 to TRBJ2-4; no firm D call. The DNA end is more similar to TRBJ2-7, so the J call may be wrong. Looked up from germline, CDR1 is LGHNA and CDR2 is YSLEER. The CDR3 length is 14 residues. The CDR3 protein is CASSQGNPRDEQYF. CDR3 DNA sequence: TGCGCCAGCAGCCAGGGGAACCCGAGAGACGAGCAGTACTTC.

This clonotype was detected a few times. The gene calls are TRBV20-1 and TRBJ2-1; TRBD2 matches 13 bases. CDR3 length: 18 amino acids. The junction had 11 bases not matched to a gene; V was cut back by 2 bases and J by 4 bases. Germline CDR1 is DFQATT and CDR2 is SNEGSKA (reference sequence). The CDR3: CSARTSRLAGGQYNEQFF. The CDR3 DNA follows: TGCAGTGCTAGAACGAGTAGACTAGCGGGGGGACAATACAATGAGCAGTTCTTC.

This sequence joins TRBV6-2 or TRBV6-3 and TRBJ1-5, with TRBD1 identical over 7 bases. The V segment lost 2 bases and the J segment 7 bases; nucleotides outside the gene matches: 5. This CDR3 comprises 14 residues. Germline CDR1 reads MNHEY; CDR2 reads SVGEGT. CDR3 amino acids: CASSYGAGGQPQHF. CDR3 DNA sequence: TGTGCCAGCAGTTACGGGGCAGGGGGACAGCCCCAGCATTTT.

The chain joins TRBV6-5 to TRBJ1-6; the D is unclear. Germline V gene lookup returns CDR1 MNHEY and CDR2 SVGAGI. Trimming took 6 bases from V and 9 from J, leaving 9 bases between them. CDR3 length: 12 residues. This CDR3 is CASRGSGSPLHF. The CDR3 DNA follows: TGTGCCAGCAGGGGCTCGGGTTCACCCCTCCACTTT.

This clonotype was seen a few times. The chain joins TRBV7-2 to TRBJ2-7; D may be TRBD2 (7 bases). The CDR3 is 17 amino acids. Germline V gene lookup returns CDR1 SGHTA and CDR2 FQGNSA. V lost 0 bases, J lost 4 bases, and 19 bases lay in between. CDR3 residues: CASSLAGGGGYGYEQYF. The DNA for the CDR3 is TGTGCCAGCAGCTTAGCGGGGGGCGGGGGTTATGGTTACGAGCAGTACTTC. The complete variable domain, with remaining parts taken from reference TRBV7-2 and TRBJ2-7, reads GAGVSQSPSNKVTEKGKDVELRCDPISGHTALYWYRQSLGQGLEFLIYFQGNSAPDKSGLPSDRFSAERTGGSVSTLTIQRTQQEDSAVYLCASSLAGGGGYGYEQYFGPGTRLTVT.

V gene TRBV20-1 combines with J gene TRBJ2-7; D is possibly TRBD1 (6 bases). This CDR3 is 11 amino acids long. V lost 5 bases to trimming and J lost 5 bases, with 10 bases between them. The germline V gene encodes CDR1 DFQATT and CDR2 SNEGSKA (reference sequence). The CDR3 nucleotides read TGCAGTGCTGGACAGCTGGACGAGCAGTACTTC. Translating gives CSAGQLDEQYF.

The V and J genes are TRBV7-7 and TRBJ1-2; tentative D call: TRBD1 (5 bases). The CDR3 contains 18 residues. Germline V gene sequence: CDR1 SSHAT, CDR2 FNYEAQ (reference sequence). The CDR3: CVSSLAASHGQGGYGYTF. In DNA form, the CDR3 reads TGTGTTAGCAGCTTAGCGGCGTCTCATGGGCAGGGTGGCTATGGCTACACCTTC. Full variable domain (rest looked up from reference TRBV7-7 and TRBJ1-2): GAGVSQSPRYKVTKRGQDVTLRCDPISSHATLYWYQQALGQGPEFLTYFNYEAQPDKSGLPSDRFSAERPEGSISTLTIQRTEQRDSAMYRCVSSLAASHGQGGYGYTFGSGTRLTVV.

The chain carries TRBV29-1 and TRBJ1-1, with 10 bases that match TRBD1. V lost 4 bases to trimming and J lost 10 bases; unmatched junction nucleotides: 6. There are 12 residues in the CDR3. CDR1 and CDR2 from the germline V gene are SQVTM and ANQGSEA. DNA of the CDR3: TGCAGCGTTGCCGGGACAGGGGTAGTAGCTTTCTTT. Protein sequence: CSVAGTGVVAFF.

V is TRBV19 and J is TRBJ1-1; TRBD1 is a possible D gene (6 bases). In germline, CDR1 is LNHDA, CDR2 SQIVND (reference sequence). The V end was cut by 4 bases, the J end by 7 bases, with 25 bases between. The CDR3 is made up of 17 amino acids. Here the CDR3 reads CASSKPRPDRLGNEAFF. DNA of the CDR3: TGTGCCAGTAGTAAACCGAGACCCGACAGGTTGGGGAATGAAGCTTTCTTT.

This chain uses TRBV6-1 with TRBJ1-1; D is perhaps TRBD1 (6 bases). Trimming took 7 bases from V and 0 from J, leaving 15 bases between them. Germline-derived CDR1 and CDR2 are MNHNS and SASEGT. The CDR3 spans 15 residues. CDR3 coding DNA: TGTGCCAGCACCGAGGGGGTTACGCTGAACACTGAAGCTTTCTTT. This sequence encodes CASTEGVTLNTEAFF.

This clonotype was seen just once. The rearrangement joins TRBV20-1 to TRBJ1-2; 7 nucleotides agree with TRBD1. The CDR3 length is 12 residues. The V gene's germline CDR1 is DFQATT and CDR2 SNEGSKA (reference sequence). V trimming: 5 bases; J trimming: 8 bases; junction bases outside the gene matches: 8. The CDR3: CSAHYRGGGYTF. The DNA for the CDR3 is TGCAGTGCTCACTACAGGGGTGGAGGCTACACCTTC.

The CDR3 DNA reads TGTGCCAGCAGCAAGGGACAGGGAAGAGTCTCAGATACGCAGTATTTT. Translation: CASSKGQGRVSDTQYF. The chain has TRBV9 and TRBJ2-3, with 9 bases identical to TRBD1. This CDR3 is 16 amino acids long. Germline V gene lookup returns CDR1 SGDLS and CDR2 YYNGEE. V shed 4 bases and J 4 bases; nucleotides not matched to a gene: 10.

This chain joins TRBV2 and TRBJ2-7, with TRBD2 identical over 7 bases. Germline V gene lookup returns CDR1 SNHLY and CDR2 FYNNEI. This CDR3 contains 11 residues. The V segment lost 4 bases and the J segment 9 bases; nucleotides outside the gene matches: 3. The CDR3 here is CASSGEGMQYF. DNA of the CDR3: TGTGCCAGCAGTGGGGAGGGCATGCAGTACTTC.

The V and J genes are TRBV4-3 and TRBJ1-2; D not certain. V shed 0 bases and J shed 2 bases, with 7 bases lying between them. Germline V CDR1 and CDR2: LGHNA, YSLEER. There are 14 residues in the CDR3. CDR3 sequence reads: CASSQERRNYGYTF. The CDR3 coding sequence is TGCGCCAGCAGCCAAGAACGGAGAAACTATGGCTACACCTTC.

The sample holds a few counts of this clonotype. The chain uses TRBV6-1 and TRBJ1-2; 7 bases agree with TRBD1. Germline lookup yields CDR1 MNHNS and CDR2 SASEGT. CDR3 length: 12 amino acids. V dropped 4 bases and J dropped 8; count of bases not matched to a gene: 4. In DNA form, the CDR3 reads TGTGCCAGCAGTGTCAGGGGGGGCGGCTACACCTTC. Amino acids: CASSVRGGGYTF.

This sequence joins TRBV7-8 and TRBJ1-2; 8 bases map to TRBD1. The CDR3 length is 13 residues. Germline CDR1 reads SGHVS; CDR2 reads FQNEAQ. Trimming took 1 base from V and 7 from J; bases not matched to a gene: 2. Written as DNA, the CDR3 is TGTGCCAGCAGCTTAGGGGGGACAGGTGGCTACACCTTC. Translated, it gives CASSLGGTGGYTF.

This chain joins TRBV28 and TRBJ2-7; D is undetermined. V dropped 7 bases and J dropped 4 bases, with 20 bases sitting between them. CDR1 and CDR2 from the germline V gene are MDHEN and SYDVKM. The CDR3 length is 15 residues. The CDR3 is CASITSGRPTYEQYF. CDR3 nucleotide sequence: TGTGCCAGCATTACATCCGGCCGCCCTACTTACGAGCAGTACTTC.